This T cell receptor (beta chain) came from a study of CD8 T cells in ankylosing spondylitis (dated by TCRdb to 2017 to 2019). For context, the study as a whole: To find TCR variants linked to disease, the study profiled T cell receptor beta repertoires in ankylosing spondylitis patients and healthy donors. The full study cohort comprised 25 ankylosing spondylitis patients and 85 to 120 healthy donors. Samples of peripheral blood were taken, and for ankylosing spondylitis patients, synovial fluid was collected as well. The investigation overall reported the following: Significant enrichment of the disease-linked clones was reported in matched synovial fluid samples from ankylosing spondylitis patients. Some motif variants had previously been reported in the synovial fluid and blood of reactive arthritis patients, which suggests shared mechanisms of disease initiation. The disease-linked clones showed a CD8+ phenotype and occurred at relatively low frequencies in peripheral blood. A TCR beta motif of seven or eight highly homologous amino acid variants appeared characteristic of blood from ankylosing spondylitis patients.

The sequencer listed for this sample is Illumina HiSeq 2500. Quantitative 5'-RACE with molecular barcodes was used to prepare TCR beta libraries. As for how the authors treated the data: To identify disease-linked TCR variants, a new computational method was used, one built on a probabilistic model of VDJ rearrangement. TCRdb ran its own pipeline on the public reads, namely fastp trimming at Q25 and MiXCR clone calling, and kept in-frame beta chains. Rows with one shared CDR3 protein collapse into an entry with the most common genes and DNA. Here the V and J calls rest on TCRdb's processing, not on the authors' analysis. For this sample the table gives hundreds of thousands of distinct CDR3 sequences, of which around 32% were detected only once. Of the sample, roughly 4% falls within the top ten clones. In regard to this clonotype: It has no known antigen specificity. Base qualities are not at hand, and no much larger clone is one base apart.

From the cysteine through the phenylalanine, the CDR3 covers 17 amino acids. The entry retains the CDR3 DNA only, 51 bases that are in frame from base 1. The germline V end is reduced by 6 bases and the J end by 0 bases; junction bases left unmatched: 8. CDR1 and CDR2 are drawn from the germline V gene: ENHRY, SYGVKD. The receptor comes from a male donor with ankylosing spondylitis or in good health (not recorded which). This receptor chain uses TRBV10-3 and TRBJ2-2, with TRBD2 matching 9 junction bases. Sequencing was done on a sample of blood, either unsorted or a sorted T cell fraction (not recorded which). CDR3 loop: CAIRKPGLAANTGELFF. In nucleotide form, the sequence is TGTGCCATCAGAAAACCGGGACTAGCAGCGAACACCGGGGAGCTGTTTTTT.